This T cell receptor (beta chain) was recovered during a study of lung T cells in sarcoidosis with Löfgren's syndrome. TCRdb itself ran the reads through MiXCR, one entry per CDR3 protein. The sample records approximately 20,000 distinct CDR3 sequences, roughly a fifth being singletons. This clonotype appeared once. Antigen specificity is unknown. At one end, the junction sequence differs from germline, possibly due to a read error. This CDR3 comprises 15 residues. Germline CDR1 and CDR2: KGHSH and LQKENI. General study findings and limits: TRBV2 was the preferred pairing partner of TRAV12-1, with similar CDR3s. Shared TRAV12-1 and TRBV2 CDR3 motifs across Löfgren's syndrome patients reportedly suggested public CD4+ TCRs. TRAV12-1 and TRBV2 were reportedly most expanded in Löfgren's patients. These T cells possibly recognize a putative, unidentified sarcoidosis-associated antigen.

This clonotype originated in a human donor with sarcoidosis (Löfgren's syndrome or another form), or a control subject (not recorded which). Sequenced sample: CD4+ T cells from PBMCs. This chain joins TRBV18 and TRBJ1-1, with D perhaps matching TRBD1 (5 bases). The CDR3 sequence is CTSSQLPTENIEAFF. DNA for the CDR3: TGTACCAGCTCACAACTTCCGACAGAGAACATTGAAGCTTTCTTT.